Listed below are T cell receptor beta chains from one sample, sequenced in a study of cytomegalovirus exposure and HLA in healthy donors. Measured with immunoSEQ multiplex PCR; TCRdb has only the in-frame clones, and not every one. The sample has around 100,000 clones; roughly 73% are singletons. Sequenced input: PBMCs. The receptors stem from a male donor in good health and CMV-seropositive. Each CDR3 is given with its conserved first and last residue. D genes are given only for firm matches. The size field is filled for only some rows; it gives once, few, many or a size class.

>TRBD1|TRBV29-1|TRBJ2-1|-
TGCAGCGTCGCGGACAGGGGGCTCGGTATCAATGAGCAGTTCTTC
CSVADRGLGINEQFF
>-|TRBV5-1|TRBJ2-1|-
TGCGCCAGCAGCTTGGCAAGGGAGAAATGGAATGAGCAGTTCTTC
CASSLAREKWNEQFF
>-|TRBV6-5|TRBJ1-2|-
TGTGCCAGCAGTTACAGCGCAGGAGGTAACTATGGCTACACCTTC
CASSYSAGGNYGYTF
>-|TRBV2|TRBJ1-6|-
TGTGCCACCGGTAATTCACCCCTCCACTTT
CATGNSPLHF
>TRBD1|TRBV18|TRBJ1-1|-
TGTGCCAGCTTACCACAGGGGGCGAACACTGAAGCTTTCTTT
CASLPQGANTEAFF
>-|TRBV6-1|TRBJ2-7|-
TGTGCCAGTCAGGACAGTTCCCTTAAGCTTGAGCAGTACTTC
CASQDSSLKLEQYF
>TRBD2|TRBV30|TRBJ2-5|few
TGTGCCTGGAGTTATCCACTAGCGGGAGGGCCACGGGAGACCCAGTACTTC
CAWSYPLAGGPRETQYF
>TRBD2|TRBV6-1|TRBJ2-3|-
TGTGCCAGCAGCGAATGGGGGGAGGGGAGCACAGATACGCAGTATTTT
CASSEWGEGSTDTQYF
>-|TRBV11-2|TRBJ1-6|-
TGTGCCAGCAGCGAGGCGGGGGTTAATCACTATAATTCACCCCTCCACTTT
CASSEAGVNHYNSPLHF
>-|TRBV19|TRBJ1-1|-
TGTGCCAGTAGTATAGTGGAGGGGTCGAACACTGAAGCTTTCTTT
CASSIVEGSNTEAFF
>TRBD2|TRBV19|TRBJ2-7|-
TGTGCCAGTAGTGCTAGCGGGGTAGTCTCCTACGAGCAGTACTTC
CASSASGVVSYEQYF
>-|TRBV30|TRBJ2-7|-
TGTGCCTGGAGTACCTCGGGGATCGAGCAGTACTTC
CAWSTSGIEQYF
>-|TRBV28|TRBJ2-1|-
TGTGCCAGCACCCTCCTTGCGGGGGCCGCTCCCTACAATGAGCAGTTCTTC
CASTLLAGAAPYNEQFF
>-|TRBV29-1|TRBJ2-5|-
TGCAGCGTTGAAGGACTTATCCCGTCCGAAGAGACCCAGTACTTC
CSVEGLIPSEETQYF
>-|TRBV5-5|TRBJ2-6|few
TGTGCCAGCAGCTCGTTAGAGAGGACTGGGGCCAACGTCCTGACTTTC
CASSSLERTGANVLTF
>TRBD2|TRBV27|TRBJ2-1|-
TGTGCCAGCAGTCCGCTAGCGGGGGGGATAAATGAGCAGTTCTTC
CASSPLAGGINEQFF
>TRBD1|TRBV6-1|TRBJ1-1|-
TGTGCCAGCAGTGAGATCCAGGGGGCAAACACTGAAGCTTTCTTT
CASSEIQGANTEAFF
>-|TRBV23-1|TRBJ1-2|-
TGCGCCAGCAGACCAGGGGATCCCTATGGCTACACCTTC
CASRPGDPYGYTF
>-|TRBV5-6|TRBJ2-7|-
TGTGCCAGCAGCTTTGGATCCGACAAGCAGTACTTC
CASSFGSDKQYF
>-|TRBV15|TRBJ1-1|-
TGTGCCACCAGCAGTCCTAAAGAGGGGGACGGGTTTAACACTGAAGCTTTCTTT
CATSSPKEGDGFNTEAFF
>-|TRBV19|TRBJ2-7|-
TGTGCCAGTAGTATAGAGGGGGCAGCATACGAGCAGTACTTC
CASSIEGAAYEQYF
>-|TRBV19|TRBJ2-7|once
TGTGCCAGTAGGCAGGGGATAGGGATCTCCTACGAGCAGTACTTC
CASRQGIGISYEQYF
>TRBD2|TRBV6-6|TRBJ2-4|-
TGTGCCAGCAGTTACCGGCTAGCGGGGGAGGGGAACATTCAGTACTTC
CASSYRLAGEGNIQYF
>-|TRBV28|TRBJ1-5|-
TGTGCCAGCAGTTTAGCAGGGGGCAATCAGCCCCAGCATTTT
CASSLAGGNQPQHF
>-|TRBV7-2|TRBJ1-2|-
TGTGCCAGCAGCTTAGGGGGGGAAGGGGCTAACTATGGCTACACCTTC
CASSLGGEGANYGYTF
>TRBD2|TRBV19|TRBJ2-7|-
TGTGCCAGTAGTGTCTATAGCGGGATTACGTCCGAGCAGTACTTC
CASSVYSGITSEQYF
>-|TRBV6-5|TRBJ1-1|-
TGTGCCAGCAGAAGCGCCGGGACTTTCACTGAAGCTTTCTTT
CASRSAGTFTEAFF
>TRBD1|TRBV4-1|TRBJ1-1|-
TGCGCCAGCAGCCGTCCCGGGACAGGGCACCCCGTGGCTTTCTTT
CASSRPGTGHPVAFF
>TRBD1|TRBV2|TRBJ1-2|-
TGTGCCAGCAGATCGGGACAGGGGTTCTATGGCTACACCTTC
CASRSGQGFYGYTF
>TRBD1|TRBV6-4|TRBJ1-1|few
TGTGCCAGCAGTGACTCTGGGACAGGGGGCACTGAAGCTTTCTTT
CASSDSGTGGTEAFF
>-|TRBV6-1|TRBJ2-7|few
TGTGCCAGCAGTCAGGGAGGGGGAGGCTACGAGCAGTACTTC
CASSQGGGGYEQYF
>TRBD1|TRBV5-4|TRBJ2-7|-
TGTGCCAGCAGCTCCCCCGGACAGGCCTACGAGCAGTACTTC
CASSSPGQAYEQYF
>TRBD1|TRBV6-5|TRBJ1-2|-
TGTGCCAGCAGACGGTACAGGGGGGATGGCTACACCTTC
CASRRYRGDGYTF
>-|TRBV6-5|TRBJ1-5|-
TGTGCCAGCAGGCGACAGTATAGCAATCAGCCCCAGCATTTT
CASRRQYSNQPQHF
>TRBD1|TRBV28|TRBJ2-7|-
TGTGCCAGCAGGCCAACAGGACAGGGGCCCTACGAGCAGTACTTC
CASRPTGQGPYEQYF
>TRBD2|TRBV9|TRBJ2-1|-
TGTGCCAGCAGCCCCCGGACTAGCGGGAACAATGAGCAGTTCTTC
CASSPRTSGNNEQFF
>-|TRBV14|TRBJ2-7|-
TGTGCCAGCAGCCAAGTAGCCGGGGGTCGGGCGGGAGAGCAGTACTTC
CASSQVAGGRAGEQYF
>-|TRBV2|TRBJ1-2|-
TGTGCCAGCAGTGACAGGGCAGTTGGCTACACCTTC
CASSDRAVGYTF
>TRBD2|TRBV7-9|TRBJ2-4|-
TGTGCCAGCAGCCCTACTAGCGGGGGGGCCGGGTTGAAAAACATTCAGTACTTC
CASSPTSGGAGLKNIQYF
>TRBD1|TRBV10-2|TRBJ1-1|-
TGCGCCAGCAGTACAGGGGGTTGGGACACTGAAGCTTTCTTT
CASSTGGWDTEAFF
>-|TRBV28|TRBJ1-5|-
TGTGCCAGCAGTTTATGGGGGGAGGGGAGCAATCAGCCCCAGCATTTT
CASSLWGEGSNQPQHF
>TRBD2|TRBV19|TRBJ2-1|-
TGTGCCAGTAGTATAACCGGGACTAGCAATGAGCAGTTCTTC
CASSITGTSNEQFF
>-|TRBV11-2|TRBJ2-7|-
TGTGCCAGCAGCTTATGGGGCAGGGAGGTAAAGGAGCAGTACTTC
CASSLWGREVKEQYF
>TRBD1|TRBV18|TRBJ2-7|once
TGTGCCAGCTCACCCGGACAGGGAACGGGGTACTTC
CASSPGQGTGYF
>-|TRBV27|TRBJ2-7|once
TGTGCCAGCATGCCTTTGGGGAGGAGGGGCGAGCAGTACTTC
CASMPLGRRGEQYF
>TRBD1|TRBV5-4|TRBJ1-4|few
TGTGCCAGCAGCGAAGGGACAGGGGGGCGGGAACTGTTTTTT
CASSEGTGGRELFF
>TRBD1|TRBV30|TRBJ1-2|-
TGTGCCTGGAGTCTCCAGGGGGCAGTTGGCTACACCTTC
CAWSLQGAVGYTF
>TRBD2|TRBV2|TRBJ2-2|few
TGTGCCAGCAATCGACTAGCGGTTAACACCGGGGAGCTGTTTTTT
CASNRLAVNTGELFF